This record concerns one T cell receptor (beta chain) sequence. This sample is part of a study of T-cell memory formation after mild COVID-19. TCRdb reprocessed the 5' RACE reads with MiXCR, giving one entry per CDR3 protein. The data contain 350,000 to 450,000 distinct CDR3 sequences, about 20% of them singletons. Sample: PBMCs or a T cell subset sorted from them (not recorded which). This sequence was found in an adult woman who had mild COVID-19 (a few samples of this study predate the infection). Cell type and time point are not known.

The CDR3 DNA reads TGTGCCAGCGGAGACAGGGGGAGGACTGAAGCTTTCTTT. It specifies CASGDRGRTEAFF. The genes are TRBV6-1 and TRBJ1-1; 9 bases align to TRBD1. CDR3 length: 13 amino acids. CDR1 and CDR2 from the germline V gene are MNHNS and SASEGT. J was trimmed by 5 bases and V by 8 bases; bases with no gene match: 6.